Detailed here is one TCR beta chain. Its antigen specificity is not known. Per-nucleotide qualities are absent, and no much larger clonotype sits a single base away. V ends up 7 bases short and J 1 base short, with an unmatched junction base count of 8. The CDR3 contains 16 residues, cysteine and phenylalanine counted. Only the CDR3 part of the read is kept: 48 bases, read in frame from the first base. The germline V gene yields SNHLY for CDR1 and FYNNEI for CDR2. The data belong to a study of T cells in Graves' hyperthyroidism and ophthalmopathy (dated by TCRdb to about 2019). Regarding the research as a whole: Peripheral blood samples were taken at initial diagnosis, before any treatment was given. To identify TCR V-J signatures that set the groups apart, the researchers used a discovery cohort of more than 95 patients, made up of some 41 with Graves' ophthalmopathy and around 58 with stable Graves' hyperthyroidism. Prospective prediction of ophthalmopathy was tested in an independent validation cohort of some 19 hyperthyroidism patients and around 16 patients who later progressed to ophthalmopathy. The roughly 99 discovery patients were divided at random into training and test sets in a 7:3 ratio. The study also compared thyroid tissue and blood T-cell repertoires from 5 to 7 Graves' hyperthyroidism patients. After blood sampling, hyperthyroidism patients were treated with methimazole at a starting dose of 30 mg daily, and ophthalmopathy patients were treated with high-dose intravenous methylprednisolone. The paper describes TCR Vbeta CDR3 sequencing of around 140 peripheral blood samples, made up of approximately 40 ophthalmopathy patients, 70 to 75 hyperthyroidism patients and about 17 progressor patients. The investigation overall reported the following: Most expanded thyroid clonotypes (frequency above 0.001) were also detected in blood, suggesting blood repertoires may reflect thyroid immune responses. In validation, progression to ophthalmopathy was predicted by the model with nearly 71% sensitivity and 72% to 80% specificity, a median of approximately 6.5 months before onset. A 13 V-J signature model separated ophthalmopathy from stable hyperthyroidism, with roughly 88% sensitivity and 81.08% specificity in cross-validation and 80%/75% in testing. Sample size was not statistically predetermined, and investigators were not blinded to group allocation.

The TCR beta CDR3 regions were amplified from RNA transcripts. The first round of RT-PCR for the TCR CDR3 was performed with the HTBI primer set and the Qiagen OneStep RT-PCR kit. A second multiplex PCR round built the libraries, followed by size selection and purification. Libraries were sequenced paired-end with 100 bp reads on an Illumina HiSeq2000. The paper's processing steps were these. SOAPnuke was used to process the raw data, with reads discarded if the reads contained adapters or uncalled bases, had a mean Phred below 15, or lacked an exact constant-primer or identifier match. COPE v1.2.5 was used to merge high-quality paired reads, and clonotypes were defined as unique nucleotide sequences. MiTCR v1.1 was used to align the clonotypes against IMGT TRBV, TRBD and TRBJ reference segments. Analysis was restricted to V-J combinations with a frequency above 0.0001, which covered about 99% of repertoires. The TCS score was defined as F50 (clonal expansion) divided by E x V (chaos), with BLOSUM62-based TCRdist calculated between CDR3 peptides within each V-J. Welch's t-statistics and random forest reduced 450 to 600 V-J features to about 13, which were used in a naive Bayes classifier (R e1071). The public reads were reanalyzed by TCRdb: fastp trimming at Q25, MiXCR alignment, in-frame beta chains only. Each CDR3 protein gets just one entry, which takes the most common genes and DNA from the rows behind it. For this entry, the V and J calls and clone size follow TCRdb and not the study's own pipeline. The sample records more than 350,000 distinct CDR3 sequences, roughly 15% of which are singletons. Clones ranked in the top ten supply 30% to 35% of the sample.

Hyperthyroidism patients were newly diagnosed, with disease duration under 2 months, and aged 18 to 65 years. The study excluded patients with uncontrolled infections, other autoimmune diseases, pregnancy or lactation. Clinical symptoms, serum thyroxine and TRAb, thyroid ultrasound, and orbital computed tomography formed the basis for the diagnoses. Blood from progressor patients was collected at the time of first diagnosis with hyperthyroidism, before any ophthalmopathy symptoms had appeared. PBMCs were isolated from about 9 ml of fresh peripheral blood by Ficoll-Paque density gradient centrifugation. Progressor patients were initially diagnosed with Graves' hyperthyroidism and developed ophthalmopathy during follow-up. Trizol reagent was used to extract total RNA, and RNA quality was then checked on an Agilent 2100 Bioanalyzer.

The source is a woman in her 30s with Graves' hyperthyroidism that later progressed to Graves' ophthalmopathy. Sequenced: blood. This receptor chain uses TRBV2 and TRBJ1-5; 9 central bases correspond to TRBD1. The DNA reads TGTGCCAGCACCGTCTCCGGGACAGGGAGCAATCAGCCCCAGCATTTT. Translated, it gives CASTVSGTGSNQPQHF.